This T cell receptor beta chain was recovered during a study of CD8+ T cells in alopecia areata. This clone was seen more than once but under ten times. RNA was extracted and reverse transcribed into cDNA as the sequencing template. Assay: immunoSEQ multiplex PCR; the TCRdb copy retains only in-frame clones and omits some. The table has 65,000 to 90,000 clones, just over 50% seen once. Researchers gathered lesional scalp punch biopsies and peripheral blood from patients with alopecia areata. PBMCs served as the source from which CD4+ and CD8+ T cells were sorted. The V gene's germline CDR1 is SQVTM and CDR2 ANQGSEA. Losses at the gene ends were 6 bases for V and 5 bases for J; bases not matched to a gene: 5. The CDR3 has 12 amino acids.

The chain links TRBV29-1 to TRBJ2-7; TRBD1 aligns across 9 bases. The sample comprised NKG2D-high CD8+ T cells sorted from blood. This TCR derives from a human donor with alopecia areata. This CDR3 is CSVRDREHEQYF. The CDR3 bases are TGCAGCGTGCGGGACAGGGAACACGAGCAGTACTTC.